This T cell receptor (beta chain) was captured by sequencing in a study of human T cells and chemical hapten exposure. This clonotype was counted only a few times. The V gene's germline CDR1 is SEHNR and CDR2 FQNEAQ (reference sequence). This CDR3 contains 14 residues. V lost 2 bases and J 7 bases, leaving 12 bases between the germline ends. Each CDR3 protein is one row after TCRdb ran MiXCR on the RACE reads. The data contain tens of thousands of distinct CDR3 sequences, around 10% of them singletons. The time point was: pre-sensitization, week 0. Treatment: therapeutic diphenylcyclopropenone sensitization with weekly scalp DPC.

The clonotype comes from a woman between 40 and 55 years old with alopecia areata. Some clones in this sample may be carry-over from other donors' samples. The input for sequencing was whole blood, taken in connection with sensitization to the hapten diphenylcyclopropenone (DPC). The chain has TRBV7-9 and TRBJ2-1; D may match TRBD1 or TRBD2 (6 bases each). The CDR3 bases are TGTGCCAGCAGCTTAACGGGGGCAGGGAATGAGCAGTTCTTC. Its translation is CASSLTGAGNEQFF.